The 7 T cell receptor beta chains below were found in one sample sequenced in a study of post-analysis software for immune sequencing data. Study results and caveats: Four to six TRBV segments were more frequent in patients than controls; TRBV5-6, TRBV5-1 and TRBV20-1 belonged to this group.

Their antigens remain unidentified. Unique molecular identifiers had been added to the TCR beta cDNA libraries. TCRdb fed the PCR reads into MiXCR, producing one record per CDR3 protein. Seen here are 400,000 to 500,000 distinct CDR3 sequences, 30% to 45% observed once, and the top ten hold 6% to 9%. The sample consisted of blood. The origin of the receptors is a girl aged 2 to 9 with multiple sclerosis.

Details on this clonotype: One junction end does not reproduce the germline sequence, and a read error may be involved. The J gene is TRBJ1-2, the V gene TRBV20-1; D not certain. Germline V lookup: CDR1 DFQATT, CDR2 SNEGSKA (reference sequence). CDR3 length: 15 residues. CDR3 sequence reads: CSARDVADGFYGYTF. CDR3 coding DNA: TGCAGTGCCAGAGATGTCGCGGACGGATTCTATGGCTACACCTTC.

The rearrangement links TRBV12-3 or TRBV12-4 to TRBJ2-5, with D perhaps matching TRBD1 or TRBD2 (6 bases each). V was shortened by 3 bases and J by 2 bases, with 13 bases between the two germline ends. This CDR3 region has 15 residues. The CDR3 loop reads CASSFVGGPQETQYF. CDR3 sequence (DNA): TGTGCCAGCAGTTTTGTGGGGGGCCCTCAAGAGACCCAGTACTTC.

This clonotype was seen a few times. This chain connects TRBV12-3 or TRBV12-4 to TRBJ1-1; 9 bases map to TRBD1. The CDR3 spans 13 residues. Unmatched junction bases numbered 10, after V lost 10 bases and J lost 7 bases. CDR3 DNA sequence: TGTGCCACCGAAAGGACAGGGGTGGTTGAAGCTTTCTTT. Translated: CATERTGVVEAFF.

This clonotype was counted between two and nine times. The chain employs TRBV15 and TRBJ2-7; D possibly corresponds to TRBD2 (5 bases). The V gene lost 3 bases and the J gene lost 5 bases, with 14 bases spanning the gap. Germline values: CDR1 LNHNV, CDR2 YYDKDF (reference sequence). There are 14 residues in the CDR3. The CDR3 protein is CATSRMGSEDEQYF. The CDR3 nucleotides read TGTGCCACCAGCAGGATGGGGTCGGAGGACGAGCAGTACTTC.

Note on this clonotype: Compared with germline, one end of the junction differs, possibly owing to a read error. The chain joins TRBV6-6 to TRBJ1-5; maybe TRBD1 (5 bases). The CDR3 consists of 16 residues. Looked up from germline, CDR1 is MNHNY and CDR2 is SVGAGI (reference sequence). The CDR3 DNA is TGTGCCCGCAGTTACTCGGGACGGCCCCACGTTCAGCCCCAGCATTTT. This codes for CARSYSGRPHVQPQHF.

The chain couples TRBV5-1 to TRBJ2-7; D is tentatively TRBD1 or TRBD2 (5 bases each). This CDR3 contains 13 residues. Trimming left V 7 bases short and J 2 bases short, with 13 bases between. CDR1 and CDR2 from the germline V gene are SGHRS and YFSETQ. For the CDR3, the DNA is TGCGCCAGCGCCGTTCGGGGCCCCTACGAGCAGTACTTC. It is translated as CASAVRGPYEQYF.

The CDR3 coding sequence is TGCAGTGCTAGAGAAATAGGAGGACCCCCGAACACTGAAGCTTTCTTT. Protein product: CSAREIGGPPNTEAFF. This chain joins TRBV20-1 and TRBJ1-1; D uncertain. This CDR3 is 16 amino acids long. Germline V gene sequence: CDR1 DFQATT, CDR2 SNEGSKA (reference sequence). Deletions cut 0 bases from V and 1 base from J, with 15 bases between.